Shown below are 26 T cell receptor beta chains from a single sample sequenced in a study of T-cell reconstitution after alpha-beta-depleted transplantation in children. Unique molecular identifiers were incorporated into the prepared TCRbeta library. TCRdb redid the calling of the PCR reads with MiXCR, one entry per CDR3 protein. The profile shows under 850,000 distinct CDR3 sequences, roughly 14% of them singletons. The starting material was PBMCs, obtained before TCRalphabeta/CD19-depleted stem cell transplant. These receptors were collected from a girl aged 2 to 9 with congenital amegakaryocytic thrombocytopenia, due to receive a stem cell transplant.

J is TRBJ2-2 and V is TRBV29-1, with D perhaps TRBD1 (5 bases). V lost 0 bases to trimming and J lost 6 bases, with 8 bases between them. Germline CDR1 and CDR2: SQVTM and ANQGSEA. This CDR3 comprises 13 residues. The CDR3 loop is CSVEDSGSGELFF. The CDR3 DNA follows: TGCAGCGTTGAAGATTCAGGGTCCGGGGAGCTGTTTTTT.

This clonotype was detected many times. This rearrangement joins TRBV7-9 to TRBJ2-5; a weak D match, TRBD2 (6 bases). Trimming pared 6 bases from V and 4 bases from J, leaving 12 bases between. In germline, CDR1 is SEHNR, CDR2 FQNEAQ (reference sequence). The CDR3 consists of 13 residues. The CDR3 is CASSFLGGETQYF. DNA of the CDR3: TGTGCCAGCAGTTTTCTGGGGGGAGAGACCCAGTACTTC.

This clonotype was found a few times. The J gene is TRBJ2-1, the V gene TRBV7-3; no definite D call. Trimming removed 2 bases from V and 7 bases from J, with 15 bases in between. The CDR3 length is 15 residues. CDR1 and CDR2 (germline): SGHTA, FQGTGA. In DNA form, the CDR3 reads TGTGCCAGCAGCTTAGGGTTGGGTCCCGGGAATGAGCAGTTCTTC. The encoded protein is CASSLGLGPGNEQFF. The full variable domain, completed using reference TRBV7-3 and TRBJ2-1, is GAGVSQTPSNKVTEKGKYVELRCDPISGHTALYWYRQSLGQGPEFLIYFQGTGAADDSGLPNDRFFAVRPEGSVSTLKIQRTERGDSAVYLCASSLGLGPGNEQFFGPGTRLTVL.

This clonotype was found a few times. The rearrangement uses TRBV20-1 and TRBJ2-3, with TRBD2 as a possible D gene (5 bases). V lost 5 bases, J lost 4 bases, and 22 bases lay in between. Germline V gene sequence: CDR1 DFQATT, CDR2 SNEGSKA (reference sequence). The CDR3 loop spans 16 amino acids. Here the CDR3 reads CSAPEESGAPPDTQYF. The CDR3, as DNA: TGCAGTGCTCCCGAGGAAAGCGGAGCCCCCCCAGATACGCAGTATTTT.

This clonotype has ten or more counts. The chain links TRBV27 to TRBJ2-1; TRBD1 aligns across 9 bases. The CDR3 is made up of 15 amino acids. With V trimmed by 6 bases and J by 1 base, 4 bases remained unmatched. Per germline, CDR1 MNHEY and CDR2 SMNVEV (reference sequence). The CDR3 protein is CASRRGQGSYNEQFF. The CDR3 DNA follows: TGTGCCAGCAGACGGGGACAGGGATCCTACAATGAGCAGTTCTTC.

The V gene is TRBV20-1, the J gene TRBJ2-3; 8 bases map to TRBD2. V lost 5 bases, J lost 1 base, and 8 bases stayed unmatched. CDR1 is DFQATT, CDR2 SNEGSKA, per germline (reference sequence). This CDR3 spans 15 amino acids. CDR3 loop: CSASRREERTDTQYF. In DNA, the CDR3 is TGCAGTGCTTCTAGGCGGGAGGAGCGCACAGATACGCAGTATTTT.

This clonotype was observed a few times. V is TRBV7-2 and J is TRBJ2-5; 7 nucleotides match TRBD1. Per germline, CDR1 SGHTA and CDR2 FQGNSA. The CDR3 is 14 residues long. J was trimmed by 4 bases and V by 6 bases; bases with no gene match: 8. Here the CDR3 reads CASRLTGVRETQYF. CDR3 nucleotides: TGTGCCAGCAGGCTCACAGGGGTTAGAGAGACCCAGTACTTC. Full variable domain (remainder filled in from reference TRBV7-2 and TRBJ2-5): GAGVSQSPSNKVTEKGKDVELRCDPISGHTALYWYRQSLGQGLEFLIYFQGNSAPDKSGLPSDRFSAERTGGSVSTLTIQRTQQEDSAVYLCASRLTGVRETQYFGPGTRLLVL.

This chain uses TRBV7-3 with TRBJ2-3; D not resolved. The germline V gene encodes CDR1 SGHTA and CDR2 FQGTGA. Trimming stripped 2 bases from V and 4 bases from J, with 13 bases between. This CDR3 contains 15 residues. For the CDR3, the DNA is TGTGCCAGCAGCTTATCCCCGGCACGCCCAGATACGCAGTATTTT. It yields the protein CASSLSPARPDTQYF.

This clonotype turned up a few times. A much more abundant neighbour one base away suggests this may be a read error. The genes are TRBV7-9 and TRBJ2-7; D is possibly TRBD2 (5 bases). Germline lookup yields CDR1 SEHNR and CDR2 FQNEAQ (reference sequence). This CDR3 contains 12 residues. V was clipped by 7 bases and J by 0 bases, with 7 bases between them. CDR3 coding DNA: TGTGCCAGCACCCGGGGCTCCTACGAGCAGTACTTC. Protein product: CASTRGSYEQYF.

V gene TRBV20-1 combines with J gene TRBJ2-1, with TRBD2 matching 7 bases. The CDR3 sequence is 18 residues long. Germline lookup yields CDR1 DFQATT and CDR2 SNEGSKA (reference sequence). Germline trimming cut 6 bases from V and 3 bases from J; bases unmatched to any gene: 20. CDR3 coding DNA: TGCAGTGCCCTCTGGGGCCGGGGGGAAGGACCGGGCTACAATGAGCAGTTCTTC. Residues: CSALWGRGEGPGYNEQFF.

The chain carries TRBV20-1 and TRBJ2-3; 10 nucleotides match TRBD1. J lost 3 bases, V lost 3 bases, and 9 bases had no gene match. Germline lookup yields CDR1 DFQATT and CDR2 SNEGSKA (reference sequence). The CDR3 totals 16 residues. DNA for the CDR3: TGCAGTGCTAGGACCGCCGGGACAGGGGTGACAGATACGCAGTATTTT. Protein sequence: CSARTAGTGVTDTQYF.

This chain connects TRBV6-5 to TRBJ2-7; 10 bases fit TRBD2. Germline V gene lookup returns CDR1 MNHEY and CDR2 SVGAGI. This CDR3 contains 17 residues. Trimming took 2 bases from V and 0 from J; bases not matched to a gene: 7. The CDR3 DNA reads TGTGCCAGCAGTTACACTAGCGGGGATTCCTACTCCTACGAGCAGTACTTC. It translates to CASSYTSGDSYSYEQYF.

This clonotype occurred a few times. This chain joins TRBV3-1 and TRBJ1-4; D is unclear. The length of the CDR3 is 15 residues. Germline loops: CDR1 LGHDT, CDR2 YNNKEL (reference sequence). Trimming shortened V by 4 bases and J by 8 bases, and 17 bases separated the two germline ends. CDR3 DNA: TGTGCCAGCAGCCTAGAACCCCGGGCCCTCGAAAAACTGTTTTTT. It is translated as CASSLEPRALEKLFF.

This rearrangement joins TRBV5-1 to TRBJ2-1, with TRBD2 identical over 10 bases. The CDR3 is made up of 18 amino acids. The junction had 12 bases not matched to a gene; V was cut back by 0 bases and J by 6 bases. Germline CDR1 is SGHRS and CDR2 is YFSETQ. DNA for the CDR3: TGCGCCAGCAGCTTGGTCGGACTAGCGGCCATAAGGGGCAATGAGCAGTTCTTC. Protein: CASSLVGLAAIRGNEQFF.

Only a few counts were recorded for this clonotype. The V and J genes are TRBV28 and TRBJ2-1; 11 nucleotides line up with TRBD2. This CDR3 spans 22 amino acids. J was trimmed by 10 bases and V by 3 bases; bases with no gene match: 29. Germline V gene lookup returns CDR1 MDHEN and CDR2 SYDVKM. The CDR3: CASSLMFRGVAGGPFVGSEQFF. DNA for the CDR3: TGTGCCAGCAGTTTGATGTTTAGGGGAGTAGCGGGAGGGCCCTTTGTTGGATCAGAGCAGTTCTTC.

The V gene is TRBV20-1, the J gene TRBJ2-7, with TRBD2 identical over 11 bases. Germline lookup yields CDR1 DFQATT and CDR2 SNEGSKA (reference sequence). This CDR3 has 15 amino acids. V was pared by 7 bases and J by 1 base, with 9 bases of the junction left unmatched. CDR3 sequence reads: CSGLAGGPGSYEQYF. CDR3 DNA sequence: TGCAGTGGGTTAGCGGGAGGGCCTGGTTCCTACGAGCAGTACTTC.

This rearrangement joins TRBV5-1 to TRBJ2-3; D may be TRBD1 (6 bases). The V gene's germline CDR1 is SGHRS and CDR2 YFSETQ. Trimming removed 0 bases from V and 5 bases from J, with 13 bases in between. This CDR3 is 15 amino acids long. DNA for the CDR3: TGCGCCAGCAGCTTGGCCGGGACACCGGGAGATACGCAGTATTTT. Amino acids: CASSLAGTPGDTQYF.

This clonotype was seen ten or more times. The chain is built from TRBV29-1 and TRBJ2-1; 8 positions agree with TRBD2. The CDR3 has 13 amino acids. The J segment lost 7 bases and the V segment lost 7 bases, leaving 9 bases of the junction unmatched. CDR1 and CDR2 (germline): SQVTM, ANQGSEA. Here the CDR3 DNA reads TGCAGCGCAGAGGGACTAGTGTGGAATGAGCAGTTCTTC. Translating it yields CSAEGLVWNEQFF.

This clonotype was observed many times. V is TRBV7-9 and J is TRBJ2-5; D is undetermined. Per germline, CDR1 SEHNR and CDR2 FQNEAQ (reference sequence). This CDR3 region has 14 residues. The V end was cut by 5 bases, the J end by 1 base, with 11 bases between. CDR3 loop: CASSQGGVQETQYF. The CDR3 coding sequence is TGTGCCAGCAGCCAAGGTGGGGTCCAAGAGACCCAGTACTTC.

There are many counts of this clonotype. This chain joins TRBV20-1 and TRBJ1-4, with TRBD1 as a possible D gene (5 bases). CDR3 size: 13 residues. From germline, CDR1 is DFQATT and CDR2 SNEGSKA (reference sequence). The V end was cut by 5 bases, the J end by 8 bases, with 15 bases between. The CDR3 spells CSAGRRGSEKLFF. The CDR3 DNA follows: TGCAGTGCTGGACGAAGGGGTAGCGAAAAACTGTTTTTT.

The chain joins TRBV12-3 or TRBV12-4 to TRBJ2-7, with a tentative D call TRBD2 (6 bases). The CDR3 runs to 16 residues. Trimming took 4 bases from V and 0 from J, leaving 16 bases between them. The CDR3 loop reads CASSSPRGRDSYEQYF. CDR3 nucleotides: TGTGCCAGCAGTTCCCCGCGGGGACGGGACTCCTACGAGCAGTACTTC.

This rearrangement joins TRBV29-1 to TRBJ2-7; D may be TRBD2 (6 bases). The V end lost 4 bases, the J end lost 0 bases, and 16 bases lay between the germline ends. Germline V gene data show CDR1 as SQVTM and CDR2 as ANQGSEA. This CDR3 has 15 residues. As DNA, the CDR3 is TGCAGCGTTGCTCTAAGGGAGGCGAGCTCCTACGAGCAGTACTTC. This codes for CSVALREASSYEQYF.

This clonotype was recorded many times. This rearrangement joins TRBV7-2 to TRBJ2-1, with D possibly matching TRBD2 (5 bases). The CDR3 is 16 amino acids. Trimming took off 1 base at V and 2 bases at J, with 12 bases between the two ends. CDR1 is SGHTA, CDR2 FQGNSA, per germline. The CDR3 is CASSLGGGRAYNEQFF. The CDR3 coding sequence is TGTGCCAGCAGCTTAGGGGGTGGGAGAGCCTACAATGAGCAGTTCTTC.

This chain uses TRBV7-8 with TRBJ2-1; D possibly corresponds to TRBD2 (5 bases). The germline V gene encodes CDR1 SGHVS and CDR2 FQNEAQ. V was cut by 3 bases and J by 3 bases, with 9 bases left in between. This CDR3 is 14 amino acids long. As DNA, the CDR3 is TGTGCCAGCAGCTTGCAGACTAACTACAATGAGCAGTTCTTC. It translates to CASSLQTNYNEQFF.

Many counts were recorded for this clonotype. This sequence joins TRBV12-3 or TRBV12-4 and TRBJ2-2; D uncertain. This CDR3 spans 13 amino acids. Trimming shortened V by 6 bases and J by 2 bases, and 7 bases separated the two germline ends. CDR3 amino acids: CASRLSNTGELFF. The CDR3 region has the DNA TGTGCCAGCAGACTCAGTAACACCGGGGAGCTGTTTTTT.

This clonotype was counted a few times. The chain has TRBV29-1 and TRBJ2-1, with D maybe TRBD2 (8 bases). The CDR3 totals 13 residues. V shed 2 bases and J shed 9 bases, with 14 bases lying between them. Germline loops: CDR1 SQVTM, CDR2 ANQGSEA. This CDR3 reads CSVEIREGAEQFF. CDR3 DNA sequence: TGCAGCGTTGAAATTCGGGAGGGGGCTGAGCAGTTCTTC.